The rows below give T cell receptor beta chains drawn from one sample of a study of blood T cell repertoires in COVID-19. Produced via immunoSEQ multiplex PCR; TCRdb's table is partial and in-frame only. The repertoire includes under 250,000 clones, 75% to 90% of them detected once, and 27% sits in the top ten. The specimen was peripheral blood. The receptors were gathered from a man between 35 and 55 years old with acute or convalescent COVID-19. Each CDR3 is given with its conserved first and last residue. The D gene is left open where the match is weak. Clone size is shown for a subset of rows, as once, few, many or a class of expanded clone.

J,length,D,V,size,DNA,CDR3
TRBJ1-2,14,-,TRBV20-1,-,TGCAGTGCTAGTGGGGCTTCCGCTAACTATGGCTACACCTTC,CSASGASANYGYTF
TRBJ1-4,17,-,TRBV14,-,TGTGCCAGCAGCCGGAAACCGGCGGGGCAAGGGAATGAAAAACTGTTTTTT,CASSRKPAGQGNEKLFF
TRBJ1-5,15,-,TRBV28,-,TGTGCCAGCAGTTCTCCGACAGGCGTAAATCAGCCCCAGCATTTT,CASSSPTGVNQPQHF
TRBJ1-5,17,TRBD1,TRBV30,-,TGTGCCTGGAGTCCAGGGCATGGCAGGGGGAAAAATCAGCCCCAGCATTTT,CAWSPGHGRGKNQPQHF
TRBJ1-4,13,TRBD1,TRBV27,few,TGTGCCACCGGGCTGGACAGGGTAGGAAAACTGTTTTTT,CATGLDRVGKLFF
TRBJ2-7,14,TRBD1,TRBV3-1/TRBV3-2,-,TGTGCCAGCAGCCATCCCGGACAGGACTACGAGCAGTACTTC,CASSHPGQDYEQYF
TRBJ2-7,15,TRBD1,TRBV19,-,TGTGCCAGTAGTATACCCAACAGGGGAAACGACGAGCAGTACTTC,CASSIPNRGNDEQYF
TRBJ2-1,15,-,TRBV5-1,-,TGCGCCAGCAGCATCCAGCGGGCTACCTACAATGAGCAGTTCTTC,CASSIQRATYNEQFF
TRBJ2-1,17,TRBD2,TRBV4-1,-,TGCGCCAGCAGCCAAGATCCTAGCGGGACCCTTAACAATGAGCAGTTCTTC,CASSQDPSGTLNNEQFF
TRBJ2-7,14,-,TRBV6-9,-,TGTGCCAGCAGTTATAAGGGGCCAACCTACGAGCAGTACTTC,CASSYKGPTYEQYF
TRBJ2-5,14,-,TRBV7-8,-,TGTGCCAGCAGCGCCCGAGACACCAGGGAGACCCAGTACTTC,CASSARDTRETQYF
TRBJ2-1,15,TRBD2,TRBV5-4,-,TGTGCCAGCAGCCGCGGGACTAGCGGGACCTACCCCCCGTTCTTC,CASSRGTSGTYPPFF
TRBJ2-1,15,TRBD2,TRBV6-5,-,TGTGCCAGCAGATTAAGCGGGAGCGCCTACAATGAGCAGTTCTTC,CASRLSGSAYNEQFF
TRBJ1-4,16,-,TRBV4-3,-,TGCGCCAGCAGCCAAGATTGGCAGGATTATCGAGAAAAACTGTTTTTT,CASSQDWQDYREKLFF
TRBJ1-3,16,-,TRBV25-1,-,TGTGCCAGCAGTAAAACGGGGGGGTACTCTGGAAACACCATATATTTT,CASSKTGGYSGNTIYF
TRBJ1-3,14,-,TRBV21-1,-,TGTGCCGGATCTCCCCGACAATCTGGAAACACCATATATTTT,CAGSPRQSGNTIYF
TRBJ2-3,14,TRBD1,TRBV19,-,TGTGCCAGTAGGCGGGACAGGGGCATAGATACGCAGTATTTT,CASRRDRGIDTQYF
TRBJ2-4,16,-,TRBV19,-,TGTGCCAGTACCATGGAGGTAGGGCTAGCCAAAAACATTCAGTACTTC,CASTMEVGLAKNIQYF
TRBJ2-3,15,TRBD2,TRBV3-1/TRBV3-2,-,TGTGCCAGCAGCCGCGGACTAGGGGGCACAGATACGCAGTATTTT,CASSRGLGGTDTQYF
TRBJ2-5,19,TRBD2,TRBV24-1,-,TGTGCCACCAGTGATGGGCTAGCGGGAGTACCGTCTTCCCAAGAGACCCAGTACTTC,CATSDGLAGVPSSQETQYF
TRBJ1-4,18,TRBD1,TRBV9,-,TGTGCCAGCAGCCCGTTCGTAATTCCGAGGACAGGGGACGAAAAACTGTTTTTT,CASSPFVIPRTGDEKLFF
TRBJ2-1,19,TRBD2,TRBV5-4,-,TGTGCCAGCAGCTTGGGGGGACTAGCGGGAGGAAGCCCCTACAATGAGCAGTTCTTC,CASSLGGLAGGSPYNEQFF
TRBJ1-1,13,-,TRBV3-1/TRBV3-2,-,TGTGCCAGCAGCCAAGTCCTAAACACTGAAGCTTTCTTT,CASSQVLNTEAFF
TRBJ1-1,8,-,TRBV20-1,few,TGCAGTGGCGGAGGAGCTTTCTTT,CSGGGAFF
TRBJ1-2,14,TRBD1,TRBV7-9,-,TGTGCCAGCAGCCCGGGACAGGGGGACTATGGCTACACCTTC,CASSPGQGDYGYTF
TRBJ2-7,16,-,TRBV4-1,-,TGCGCCAGCAGCCAAGCTGGGCAGGGGCGATCCTACGAGCAGTACTTC,CASSQAGQGRSYEQYF
TRBJ2-3,11,-,TRBV6-5,-,TGTGCCAGCACCCAGACAGATACGCAGTATTTT,CASTQTDTQYF
TRBJ1-2,13,-,TRBV29-1,-,TGCAGCGTCGAAGTTAGGAGACTGCATGGCTACACCTTC,CSVEVRRLHGYTF
TRBJ1-1,15,-,TRBV18,-,TGTGCCAGCTCACCAGAAAAGCAGGGGTACACTGAAGCTTTCTTT,CASSPEKQGYTEAFF
TRBJ1-2,13,-,TRBV20-1,-,TGCAGTGCTAGTATCGCAGGGGCCTATGGCTACACCTTC,CSASIAGAYGYTF
TRBJ2-7,16,-,TRBV3-1/TRBV3-2,few,TGTGCCAGCAGCCAAGTGCCGCTAGCCGTATCCTACGAGCAGTACTTC,CASSQVPLAVSYEQYF
TRBJ2-3,16,-,TRBV15,-,TGTGCCACCAGCAGAGGGGACAAGATTAGCACAGATACGCAGTATTTT,CATSRGDKISTDTQYF
TRBJ1-4,15,-,TRBV28,few,TGTGCCAGCAGTTTGAGACAGGCCTTCGGTGAAAAACTGTTTTTT,CASSLRQAFGEKLFF
TRBJ2-1,14,TRBD2,TRBV30,-,TGTGCCTGGAGTAAGGGACTAGCCAACAATGAGCAGTTCTTC,CAWSKGLANNEQFF
TRBJ2-1,17,TRBD2,TRBV11-2,-,TGTGCCAGCAGCCGACGATCCGGGACTAGCGCCTACAATGAGCAGTTCTTC,CASSRRSGTSAYNEQFF
TRBJ2-2,17,TRBD2,TRBV5-8,-,TGTGCCAGCAGCCGCCCCCTGGCGGGAGTGGACACCGGGGAGCTGTTTTTT,CASSRPLAGVDTGELFF
TRBJ1-4,14,-,TRBV30,-,TGTGCCTGGAGTGCCTCAGGGTTTCGGGAAAAACTGTTTTTT,CAWSASGFREKLFF
TRBJ1-5,13,-,TRBV6-5,-,TGTGCCAGCTATGGACAGATGAATCAGCCCCAGCATTTT,CASYGQMNQPQHF
TRBJ1-4,18,TRBD1,TRBV27,few,TGTGCCAGCAGTTCCTTTCCCCCCCGACAGGGGGCCGATGAAAAACTGTTTTTT,CASSSFPPRQGADEKLFF
TRBJ2-3,15,TRBD2,TRBV14,few,TGTGCCAGCAGCCTCCAGGGCGGGGGGGCAGATACGCAGTATTTT,CASSLQGGGADTQYF
TRBJ2-7,14,-,TRBV11-2,-,TGTGCCAGCAGCCCAACGACAGGAACCTACGAGCAGTACTTC,CASSPTTGTYEQYF
TRBJ2-5,15,TRBD2,TRBV7-3,-,TGTGCCAGCAGCCCTAGCGGGACAAGACAAGAGACCCAGTACTTC,CASSPSGTRQETQYF
TRBJ1-1,13,-,TRBV5-6,-,TGTGCCAGCAGCTCCCTTTTGGGCGCTGAAGCTTTCTTT,CASSSLLGAEAFF
TRBJ1-6,13,-,TRBV7-3,-,TGTGCCAGCAGCTTCGGTGGTAATTCACCCCTCCACTTT,CASSFGGNSPLHF
TRBJ2-1,15,TRBD1,TRBV7-8,many,TGTGCCAGCAAGCTTGGACAGGGGGCAGACATCGAGCAGTTCTTC,CASKLGQGADIEQFF
TRBJ2-3,13,-,TRBV5-1,-,TGCGCCAGCAGCTTGGAGGGGGCAGATACGCAGTATTTT,CASSLEGADTQYF
TRBJ2-1,15,TRBD1,TRBV7-9,-,TGTGCCAGCAGCCTACCCGGGACAGCCAACAATGAGCAGTTCTTC,CASSLPGTANNEQFF
TRBJ2-3,14,TRBD2,TRBV2,-,TGTGCCAGCAAGGATAGCGGGTCCTCGGTGGCGCAGTATTTT,CASKDSGSSVAQYF
TRBJ1-5,12,-,TRBV18,few,TGTGCCAGCTCACTGGGGGCTCAGCCCCAGCATTTT,CASSLGAQPQHF
TRBJ1-6,14,-,TRBV9,few,TGTGCCAGCAGCGTAGGGCAGTATAATTCACCCCTCCACTTT,CASSVGQYNSPLHF